The next 23 T cell receptor beta chains were all read from a single sample in a study of shared clonotypes between healthy human individuals. TCRdb's copy holds only in-frame clones and misses some; the assay was immunoSEQ multiplex PCR. The profile shows about 1.5 million clones, 96% of them singletons. The sequencing sample was made of naive CD4+ T cells sorted from blood. Described subset: CD45RA+ positively selected. These TCRs come from a man aged 25-40 years in good health.

The V gene is TRBV5-1, the J gene TRBJ1-1, with 7 bases matching TRBD1. Trimming cost V 2 bases and J 0 bases; bases outside gene matches: 4. Germline CDR1 reads SGHRS; CDR2 reads YFSETQ. The CDR3 runs to 15 residues. This CDR3 is CASSFIQGVNTEAFF. For the CDR3, the DNA is TGCGCCAGCAGCTTCATCCAGGGGGTGAACACTGAAGCTTTCTTT.

The V gene is TRBV11-2, the J gene TRBJ2-1; TRBD1 matches 7 bases. J lost 9 bases, V lost 5 bases, and 4 bases had no gene match. The CDR3 loop spans 12 amino acids. Germline V gene lookup returns CDR1 SGHAT and CDR2 FQNNGV. The CDR3 region is CASSEGAGEQFF. The CDR3 DNA sequence: TGTGCCAGCAGCGAGGGGGCTGGTGAGCAGTTCTTC.

The rearrangement joins TRBV6-5 to TRBJ1-1, with D unresolved. Trimming removed 7 bases from V and 7 bases from J, with 16 bases in between. This CDR3 has 13 amino acids. Germline CDR1 reads MNHEY; CDR2 reads SVGAGI. The CDR3 reads CASTSRAVIEAFF. In DNA, the CDR3 is TGTGCCAGCACCTCAAGGGCAGTGATTGAAGCTTTCTTT.

The chain is built from TRBV28 and TRBJ1-2, with TRBD1 as a possible D gene (5 bases). Trimming removed 3 bases from V and 5 bases from J, with 19 bases in between. This CDR3 is built from 16 residues. From germline, CDR1 is MDHEN and CDR2 SYDVKM. Written as DNA, the CDR3 is TGTGCCAGCAGTTTTCCCACCCCCAGGGTTAGGTATGGCTACACCTTC. This gives the protein CASSFPTPRVRYGYTF.

The CDR3 loop is CAISELYRSYEQYF. The CDR3 coding sequence is TGTGCCATCAGTGAGCTATACAGGTCTTACGAGCAGTACTTC. The chain combines TRBV10-3 with TRBJ2-7, with D possibly matching TRBD1 (5 bases). The V end lost 2 bases, the J end lost 4 bases, and 12 bases lay between the germline ends. Germline values: CDR1 ENHRY, CDR2 SYGVKD. The CDR3 totals 14 residues.

The chain joins TRBV7-6 to TRBJ2-6; 12 nucleotides align to TRBD1. Per germline, CDR1 SGHVS and CDR2 FNYEAQ. J gave up 2 bases and V 1 base, and 9 bases lay outside the gene matches. This CDR3 region has 20 residues. In nucleotides, the CDR3 is TGTGCCAGCAGCTTAGTGGTTTCGGGACAGGGGGCCGCTGGGGCCAACGTCCTGACTTTC. Its protein is CASSLVVSGQGAAGANVLTF. Together with reference TRBV7-6 and TRBJ2-6, the CDR3 gives the full variable domain: GAGVSQSPRYKVTKRGQDVALRCDPISGHVSLYWYRQALGQGPEFLTYFNYEAQQDKSGLPNDRFSAERPEGSISTLTIQRTEQRDSAMYRCASSLVVSGQGAAGANVLTFGAGSRLTVL.

This rearrangement joins TRBV10-1 to TRBJ2-7; tentatively, D is TRBD2 (6 bases). V was shortened by 4 bases and J by 2 bases, with 15 bases between the two germline ends. The germline gives CDR1 WNHNN, CDR2 SYGVQD (reference sequence). The CDR3 is made up of 15 amino acids. In DNA, the CDR3 is TGCGCCAGCAGTGGGACATCCGGGGGTCCCTACGAGCAGTACTTC. Amino acid sequence: CASSGTSGGPYEQYF.

This clone was detected once. This chain uses TRBV25-1 with TRBJ2-5, with a tentative D call TRBD2 (5 bases). V was shortened by 6 bases and J by 1 base, with 15 bases between the two germline ends. Germline CDR1 is MGHDK and CDR2 is SYGVNS. The CDR3 extends over 15 amino acids. CDR3 amino acids: CASRKGNGLQETQYF. CDR3 bases: TGTGCCAGCAGGAAAGGTAACGGACTCCAAGAGACCCAGTACTTC.

This clone came up once. V gene TRBV5-1 combines with J gene TRBJ2-3; 13 bases line up with TRBD2. Germline V lookup: CDR1 SGHRS, CDR2 YFSETQ. The J segment lost 0 bases and the V segment lost 5 bases, leaving 6 bases of the junction unmatched. The CDR3 covers 17 residues. CDR3 nucleotide sequence: TGCGCCAGCAGGCCGGGACTAGCGGGAAGAAGCACAGATACGCAGTATTTT. Translation: CASRPGLAGRSTDTQYF.

CDR3 coding DNA: TGTGCCAGCATCTTTAGACTCACCGGGGAGCTGTTTTTT. The encoded protein is CASIFRLTGELFF. The chain carries TRBV2 and TRBJ2-2; D not resolved. V was shortened by 7 bases and J by 4 bases, with 10 bases between the two germline ends. The CDR3 has 13 amino acids. The germline gives CDR1 SNHLY, CDR2 FYNNEI.

The chain joins TRBV11-3 to TRBJ2-7; 7 positions match TRBD2. Looked up from germline, CDR1 is SGHNT and CDR2 is YENEEA. V lost 5 bases to trimming and J lost 2 bases; unmatched junction nucleotides: 9. The CDR3 has 15 amino acids. CDR3 residues: CASSPRAGDAYEQYF. CDR3 DNA: TGTGCCAGCAGCCCACGTGCGGGGGATGCCTACGAGCAGTACTTC.

The J gene is TRBJ2-7, the V gene TRBV9, with D perhaps given as TRBD1 or TRBD2 (5 bases each). This CDR3 region has 14 residues. CDR1 SGDLS and CDR2 YYNGEE come from the germline V gene. The V end was cut by 2 bases, the J end by 2 bases, with 11 bases between. The CDR3 region is CASSVRDQAYEQYF. The CDR3 bases are TGTGCCAGCAGCGTCCGGGACCAAGCCTACGAGCAGTACTTC.

The chain is built from TRBV27 and TRBJ2-7; D might be TRBD1 (7 bases). This CDR3 spans 16 amino acids. From germline, CDR1 is MNHEY and CDR2 SMNVEV (reference sequence). The V and J ends lost 1 base and 3 bases respectively, with 16 bases between them. The CDR3 region has the DNA TGTGCCAGCAGTTTATTCGGCCAGGGGGGATTCTACGAGCAGTACTTC. Translated: CASSLFGQGGFYEQYF.

This clone was detected once. The chain couples TRBV7-2 to TRBJ2-1; 12 positions agree with TRBD2. The CDR3 totals 17 residues. Germline CDR1 is SGHTA and CDR2 is FQGNSA. With 5 bases clipped from V and 2 bases from J, the junction kept 7 bases outside the gene matches. CDR3 sequence: CASSPRTSGNTYNEQFF. The CDR3 coding sequence is TGTGCCAGCAGCCCCCGGACTAGCGGGAACACCTACAATGAGCAGTTCTTC.

The genes are TRBV7-9 and TRBJ2-5; D remains unclear. The CDR3 is 17 residues long. Trimming stripped 0 bases from V and 2 bases from J, with 16 bases between. Germline CDR1 and CDR2: SEHNR and FQNEAQ (reference sequence). The CDR3 DNA reads as TGTGCCAGCAGCTTAGCGCTTGGGAAAAGGTATCAAGAGACCCAGTACTTC. It encodes CASSLALGKRYQETQYF.

The chain joins TRBV15 to TRBJ1-4; D ambiguous. The germline V gene encodes CDR1 LNHNV and CDR2 YYDKDF (reference sequence). With 1 base removed from V and 6 bases from J, the gap between germline ends came to 15 bases. The CDR3 extends over 16 amino acids. The CDR3 DNA sequence: TGTGCCACCAGCAGAGTCGACGGGGAAACGTATGAAAAACTGTTTTTT. It encodes CATSRVDGETYEKLFF.

This chain connects TRBV15 to TRBJ2-4; D gene ambiguous. V was trimmed by 3 bases and J by 13 bases, leaving 10 bases between them. The CDR3 contains 11 residues. CDR1 and CDR2 (germline): LNHNV, YYDKDF (reference sequence). The CDR3 reads CATSSVSRQYF. The CDR3 DNA reads as TGTGCCACCAGCAGCGTGAGCCGCCAGTACTTC.

CDR3 coding DNA: TGTGCCAGCAGGACCTCCGGCGGGGTCTACGAGCAGTACTTC. This encodes CASRTSGGVYEQYF. The rearrangement uses TRBV11-2 and TRBJ2-7, with a tentative D call TRBD2 (6 bases). The CDR3 length is 14 residues. Germline V gene lookup returns CDR1 SGHAT and CDR2 FQNNGV. Trimming left V 6 bases short and J 3 bases short, with 15 bases between.

For the CDR3, the DNA is TGTGCCAGCAGTTTAAACCCCTTAGCGGGAGGGCCCATTGAGCAGTTCTTC. Its translation is CASSLNPLAGGPIEQFF. The V and J genes are TRBV27 and TRBJ2-1, with 11 bases aligning to TRBD2. This CDR3 has 17 amino acids. With V trimmed by 2 bases and J by 9 bases, 12 bases remained unmatched. Germline V gene data show CDR1 as MNHEY and CDR2 as SMNVEV (reference sequence).

CDR3: CVRSLHRQVGGTQYF. CDR3 DNA sequence: TGTGTCAGAAGCTTACATCGACAGGTCGGAGGTACGCAGTATTTT. This chain uses TRBV7-5 with TRBJ2-3; TRBD1 is the table's D call, not checked against the DNA. TRBV7-5 is listed as a pseudogene. The CDR3 is 15 amino acids.

The chain uses TRBV23-1 and TRBJ2-1, with 7 bases identical to TRBD2. TRBV23-1 has ORF status, its function being uncertain. J gave up 9 bases and V 4 bases, and 3 bases lay outside the gene matches. This CDR3 contains 12 residues. CDR3 residues: CASSPRGSEQFF. The DNA for the CDR3 is TGCGCCAGCAGTCCGCGGGGGTCTGAGCAGTTCTTC.

The chain has TRBV6-5 and TRBJ2-7, with 11 bases aligning to TRBD2. The V and J ends lost 6 bases and 2 bases, in that order; junction bases with no gene match: 0. Germline V lookup: CDR1 MNHEY, CDR2 SVGAGI. CDR3 length: 13 residues. As DNA, the CDR3 is TGTGCCAGCAGGGGACTAGCGGCCTACGAGCAGTACTTC. Its protein product is CASRGLAAYEQYF.

This clone is a singleton in its sample. The rearrangement uses TRBV7-2 and TRBJ2-5; 8 positions match TRBD1. The V gene's germline CDR1 is SGHTA and CDR2 FQGNSA. J lost 5 bases, V lost 1 base, and 6 bases had no gene match. The CDR3 loop spans 15 amino acids. The CDR3: CASSLGGRGHETQYF. CDR3 DNA: TGTGCCAGCAGCTTAGGAGGCAGGGGGCATGAGACCCAGTACTTC.